This T cell receptor beta chain was sequenced in a study of long-term antiretroviral therapy in people with HIV. Overall study results and limits: Diversity increased after ART yet remained lower than in transplant donor controls. HIV repertoires spanned narrower CDR3 length ranges than controls.

CDR3 length equals 13 residues. Trimming took 4 bases from V and 3 from J; bases not matched to a gene: 3. Germline values: CDR1 LGHNA, CDR2 YSLEER. On this clone: Its antigen is unknown.

The authors ran the immunoSEQ assay, v3.0, at survey level. The sequencing target was about 35,000-55,000 T-cell genomes per sample. Sequencing used immunoSEQ multiplex PCR; TCRdb keeps in-frame clones, though not all of them. The sample carries about 36,000 clones, about 80% recorded once. This sequence was found in a man in his late teens or twenties with HIV. This chain uses TRBV4-3 with TRBJ2-7, with TRBD1 matching 7 bases. The input for sequencing was unsorted PBMCs, taken 0.6 years after starting antiretroviral therapy. The CDR3 sequence is CASSPGTDYEQYF. In DNA form, the CDR3 reads TGCGCCAGCAGCCCCGGGACAGACTACGAGCAGTACTTC.